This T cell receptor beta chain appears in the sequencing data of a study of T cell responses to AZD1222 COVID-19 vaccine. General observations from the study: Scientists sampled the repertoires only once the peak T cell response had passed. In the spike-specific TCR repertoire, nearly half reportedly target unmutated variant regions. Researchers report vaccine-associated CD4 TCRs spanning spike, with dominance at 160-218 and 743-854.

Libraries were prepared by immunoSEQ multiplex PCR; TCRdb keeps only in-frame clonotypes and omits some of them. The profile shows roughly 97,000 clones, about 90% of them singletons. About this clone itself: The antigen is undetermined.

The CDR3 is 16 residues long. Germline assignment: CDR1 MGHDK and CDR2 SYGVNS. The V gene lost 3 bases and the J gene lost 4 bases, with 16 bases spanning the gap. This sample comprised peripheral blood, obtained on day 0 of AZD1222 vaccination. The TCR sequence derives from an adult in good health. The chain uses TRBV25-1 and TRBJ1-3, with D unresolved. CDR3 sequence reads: CASSDPTGKEGNTIYF. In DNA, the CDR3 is TGTGCCAGCAGTGACCCCACGGGGAAGGAAGGAAACACCATATATTTT.